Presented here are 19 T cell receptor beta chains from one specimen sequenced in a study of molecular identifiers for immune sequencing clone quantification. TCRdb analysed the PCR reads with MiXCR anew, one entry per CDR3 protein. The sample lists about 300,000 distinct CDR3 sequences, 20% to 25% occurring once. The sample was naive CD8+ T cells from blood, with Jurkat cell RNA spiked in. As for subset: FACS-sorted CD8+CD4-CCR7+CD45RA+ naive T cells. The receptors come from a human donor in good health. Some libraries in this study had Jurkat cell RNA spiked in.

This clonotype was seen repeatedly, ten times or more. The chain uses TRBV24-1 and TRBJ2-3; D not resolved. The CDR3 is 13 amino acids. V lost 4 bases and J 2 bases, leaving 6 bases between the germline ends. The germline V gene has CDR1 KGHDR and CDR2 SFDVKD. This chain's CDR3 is CATSDRTTDTQYF. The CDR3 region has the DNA TGTGCCACCAGTGACCGTACCACAGATACGCAGTATTTT.

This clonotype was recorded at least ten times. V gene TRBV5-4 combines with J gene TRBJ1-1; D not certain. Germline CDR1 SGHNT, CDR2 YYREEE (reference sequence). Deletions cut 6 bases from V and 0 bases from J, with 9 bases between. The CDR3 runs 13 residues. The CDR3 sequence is CASNVGVNTEAFF. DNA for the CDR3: TGTGCCAGCAACGTGGGCGTGAACACTGAAGCTTTCTTT.

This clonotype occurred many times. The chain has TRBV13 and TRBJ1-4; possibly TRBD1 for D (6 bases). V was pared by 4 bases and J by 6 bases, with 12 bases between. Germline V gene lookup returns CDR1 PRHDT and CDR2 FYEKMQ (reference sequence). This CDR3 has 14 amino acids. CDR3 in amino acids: CASSSPGADEKLFF. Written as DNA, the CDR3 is TGTGCCAGCAGCTCCCCAGGGGCGGATGAAAAACTGTTTTTT.

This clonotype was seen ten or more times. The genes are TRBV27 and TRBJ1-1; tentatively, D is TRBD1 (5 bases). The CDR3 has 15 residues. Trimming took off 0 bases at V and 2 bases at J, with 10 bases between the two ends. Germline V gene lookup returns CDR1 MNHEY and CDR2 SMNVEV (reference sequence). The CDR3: CASSLSGTVNTEAFF. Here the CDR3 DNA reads TGTGCCAGCAGTTTATCTGGGACGGTAAACACTGAAGCTTTCTTT.

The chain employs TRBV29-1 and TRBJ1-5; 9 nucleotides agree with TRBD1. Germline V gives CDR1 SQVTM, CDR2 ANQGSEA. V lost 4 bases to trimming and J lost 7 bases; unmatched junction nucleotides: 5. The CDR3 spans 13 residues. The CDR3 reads CSVGTGDWQPQHF. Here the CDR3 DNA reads TGCAGCGTTGGGACAGGGGATTGGCAGCCCCAGCATTTT.

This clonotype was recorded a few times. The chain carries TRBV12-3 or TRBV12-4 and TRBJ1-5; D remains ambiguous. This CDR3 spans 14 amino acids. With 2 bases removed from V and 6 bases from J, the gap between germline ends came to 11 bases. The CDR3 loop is CASSLNPQGQPQHF. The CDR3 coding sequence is TGTGCCAGCAGTTTAAATCCCCAAGGTCAGCCCCAGCATTTT.

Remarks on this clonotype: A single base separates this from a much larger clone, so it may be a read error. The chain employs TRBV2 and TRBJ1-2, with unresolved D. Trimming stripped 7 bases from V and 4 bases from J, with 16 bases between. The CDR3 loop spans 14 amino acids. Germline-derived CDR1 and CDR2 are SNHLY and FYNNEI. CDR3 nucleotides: TGTGCCAGCATCAACAACTTACTAGTCTATGGCTACACCTTC. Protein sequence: CASINNLLVYGYTF.

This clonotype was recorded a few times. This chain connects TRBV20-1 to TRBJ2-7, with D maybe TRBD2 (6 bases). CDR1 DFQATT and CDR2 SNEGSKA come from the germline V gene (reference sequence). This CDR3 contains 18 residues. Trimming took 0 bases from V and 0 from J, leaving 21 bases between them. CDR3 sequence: CSARESVGEAGSSYEQYF. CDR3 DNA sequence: TGCAGTGCTAGAGAGAGTGTTGGGGAGGCAGGGAGCTCCTACGAGCAGTACTTC.

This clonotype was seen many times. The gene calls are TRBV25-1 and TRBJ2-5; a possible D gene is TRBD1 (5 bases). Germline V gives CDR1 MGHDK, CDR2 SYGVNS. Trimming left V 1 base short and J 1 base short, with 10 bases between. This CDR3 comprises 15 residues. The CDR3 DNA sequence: TGTGCCAGCAGTGAATTGGCGGACACCCAAGAGACCCAGTACTTC. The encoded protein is CASSELADTQETQYF.

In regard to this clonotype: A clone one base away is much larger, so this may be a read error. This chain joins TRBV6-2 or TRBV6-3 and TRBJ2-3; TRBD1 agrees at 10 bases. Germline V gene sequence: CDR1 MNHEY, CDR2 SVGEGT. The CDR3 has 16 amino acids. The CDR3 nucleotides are TGTGCCTGCAGTCCCGGGACAGGGGCTGTCGCAGATACGCAGTATTTT. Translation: CACSPGTGAVADTQYF.

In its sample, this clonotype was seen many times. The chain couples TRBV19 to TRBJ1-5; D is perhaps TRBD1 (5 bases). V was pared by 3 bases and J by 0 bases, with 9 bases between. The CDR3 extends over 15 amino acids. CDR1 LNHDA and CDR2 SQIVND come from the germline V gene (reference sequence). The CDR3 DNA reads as TGTGCCAGTAGTATTTGGGGGGATAGCAATCAGCCCCAGCATTTT. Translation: CASSIWGDSNQPQHF.

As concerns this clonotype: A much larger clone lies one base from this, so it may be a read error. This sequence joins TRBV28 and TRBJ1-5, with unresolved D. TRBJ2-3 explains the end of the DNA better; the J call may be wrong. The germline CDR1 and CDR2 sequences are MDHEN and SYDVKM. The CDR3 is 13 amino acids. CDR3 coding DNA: TGTGCCAGCAGTTTACAGGCGGCCCAGCCCCAGTATTTT. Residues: CASSLQAAQPQYF.

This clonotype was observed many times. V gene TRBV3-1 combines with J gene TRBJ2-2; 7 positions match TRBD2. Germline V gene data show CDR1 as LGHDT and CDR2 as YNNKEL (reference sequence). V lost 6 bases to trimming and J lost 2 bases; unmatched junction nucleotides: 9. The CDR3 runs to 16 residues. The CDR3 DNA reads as TGTGCCAGCAGTCCCTGGGCGGGGGTCAACACCGGGGAGCTGTTTTTT. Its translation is CASSPWAGVNTGELFF. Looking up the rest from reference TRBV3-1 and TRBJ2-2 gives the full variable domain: DTAVSQTPKYLVTQMGNDKSIKCEQNLGHDTMYWYKQDSKKFLKIMFSYNNKELIINETVPNRFSPKSPDKAHLNLHINSLELGDSAVYFCASSPWAGVNTGELFFGEGSRLTVL.

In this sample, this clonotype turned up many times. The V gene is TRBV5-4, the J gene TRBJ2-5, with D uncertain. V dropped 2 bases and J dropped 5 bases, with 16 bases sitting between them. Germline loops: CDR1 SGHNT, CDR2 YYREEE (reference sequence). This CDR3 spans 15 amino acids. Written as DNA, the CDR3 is TGTGCCAGCAGCTTCCGTTCATTTCTGGGTGAGACCCAGTACTTC. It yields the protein CASSFRSFLGETQYF. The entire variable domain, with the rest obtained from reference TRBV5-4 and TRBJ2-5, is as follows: ETGVTQSPTHLIKTRGQQVTLRCSSQSGHNTVSWYQQALGQGPQFIFQYYREEENGRGNFPPRFSGLQFPNYSSELNVNALELDDSALYLCASSFRSFLGETQYFGPGTRLLVL.

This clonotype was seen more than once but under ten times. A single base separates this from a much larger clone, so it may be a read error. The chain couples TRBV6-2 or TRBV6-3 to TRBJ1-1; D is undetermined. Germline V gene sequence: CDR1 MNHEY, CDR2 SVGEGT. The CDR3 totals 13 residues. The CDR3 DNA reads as TGTGCCAGCAGTTACAACTACGGATTTGAAGCTTCCTTT. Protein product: CASSYNYGFEASF.

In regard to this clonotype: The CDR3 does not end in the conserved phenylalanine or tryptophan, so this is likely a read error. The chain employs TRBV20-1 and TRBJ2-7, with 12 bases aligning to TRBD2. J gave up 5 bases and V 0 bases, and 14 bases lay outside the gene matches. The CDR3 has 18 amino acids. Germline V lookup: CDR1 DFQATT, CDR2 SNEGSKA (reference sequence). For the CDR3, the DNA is TGCAGTGCTAGAGATCGGGTACTAGCGGGGGGCCCAAGAGACGAGCAGTACCTC. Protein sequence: CSARDRVLAGGPRDEQYL.

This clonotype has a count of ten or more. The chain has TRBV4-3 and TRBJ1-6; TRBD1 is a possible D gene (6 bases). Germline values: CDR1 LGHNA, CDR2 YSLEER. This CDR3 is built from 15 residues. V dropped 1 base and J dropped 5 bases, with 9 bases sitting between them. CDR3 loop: CASSQGQADNSPLHF. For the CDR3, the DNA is TGCGCCAGCAGCCAAGGACAGGCCGATAATTCACCCCTCCACTTT.

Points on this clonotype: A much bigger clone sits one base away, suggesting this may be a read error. As DNA, the CDR3 is TGCGCCAGCAGCCAAGAGACAGGGGATAATTCACCCCTCCACTTT. Its protein is CASSQETGDNSPLHF. This sequence joins TRBV4-3 and TRBJ1-6; TRBD1 agrees at 8 bases. V shed 0 bases, J shed 5 bases, and the junction held 0 bases outside the gene matches. Per germline, CDR1 LGHNA and CDR2 YSLEER. The CDR3 extends over 15 amino acids.

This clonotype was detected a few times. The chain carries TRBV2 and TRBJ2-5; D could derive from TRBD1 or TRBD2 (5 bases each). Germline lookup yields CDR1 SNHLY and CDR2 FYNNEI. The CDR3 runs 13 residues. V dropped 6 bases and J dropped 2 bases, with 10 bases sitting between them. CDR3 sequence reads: CASRGWGQETQYF. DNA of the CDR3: TGTGCCAGCAGAGGATGGGGGCAAGAGACCCAGTACTTC.